This note documents a single T cell receptor beta chain sequence. This clone was seen once. The clone's antigen remains unknown. Within one base of it there is no much larger clone, and no base qualities were kept. The data were taken from a study of blood T cell repertoires in COVID-19 (dated by TCRdb to 2018 to 2021). Concerning the study at large: The collaborator samples originated in the United States, Italy and Spain and spanned the acute and convalescent phases of COVID-19. The material from the prospective study consisted of cDNA or gDNA derived from T cells, B-cell-depleted T cells, or PBMCs. The dataset comprised deeply sampled blood TCRbeta repertoires from subjects exposed to, actively infected with, or recovered from COVID-19. A freely available public database, intended as a resource for researchers studying the immune response to SARS-CoV-2, is where the repertoires were released. Samples came from the ongoing ImmuneRACE study (first 160 participants) plus 1,254 subjects from 6 global collaborators. Nearly every sample came with metadata listing a de-identified subject ID, COVID-19 status, age in years and sex. Where available, HLA class I and class II types were obtained from metadata supplied by the sample provider rather than from assay-based typing.

The collaborating institutions used their own protocols to collect whole blood in K2EDTA tubes. Collaborator samples were shipped for TCRbeta analysis as frozen whole blood, isolated PBMCs, or DNA extracted from either sample type. Broader findings and caveats from the paper: The amount of clinical and demographic metadata varied by source and participant and was provided uncurated.

TCRbeta CDR3 regions were amplified from genomic DNA using the immunoSEQ Assay, a bias-controlled multiplex PCR. For the original study's pipeline: Within the assay, amplification of reference gene primers was used to estimate how many nucleated cells each sample contained. To quantify the absolute abundance of each unique TCRbeta CDR3 rearrangement, sequence reads were collapsed and filtered. For each sample, productive Simpson clonality was calculated by taking the square root of Simpson's diversity index across productive rearrangements. TCRdb retrieved this table from immuneACCESS and kept in-frame rearrangements only. Not all clones are present; in checked studies, unresolved V genes account for under half, and no reason is known for the remainder. Clone size and the V and J calls come from that table; the DNA yielded D and trimming. This sample is represented by about 120,000 clones; 80% to 90% of them were singletons. 10% of the sample goes to the ten largest clones.

The TCR was taken from a human donor in a cohort sampled during active COVID-19. The sample taken for sequencing was peripheral blood.

The nucleotides read TGCGCCAGCAGCCAAAGGGACAAGAGCTCCTATAATTCACCCCTCCACTTT. Translated, it reads CASSQRDKSSYNSPLHF. The chain is made from TRBV4-1 and TRBJ1-6; TRBD1 is perhaps the D gene, given 6 matching bases. The germline V gene yields MGHRA for CDR1 and YSYEKL for CDR2. V gives up 2 bases and J gives up 0 bases, and the segment between their germline ends measures 11 bases. The CDR3 starts with the cysteine, ends with the phenylalanine, and has 17 residues. CDR3 DNA is the only sequence kept; it has 51 bases, read in frame from the first base.